This TCR beta chain was recorded in a study of blood T cell repertoires in COVID-19 (TCRdb year 2020). In the study overall: Samples covering the acute and convalescent phases of COVID-19 were provided by collaborators in the United States, Italy and Spain. The prospective study material was composed of cDNA or gDNA derived from T cells, B-cell-depleted T cells, or PBMCs. Deeply sampled blood TCRbeta repertoires from subjects exposed to, actively infected with, or recovered from COVID-19 were included in the dataset. The repertoires were released in a freely available public database meant as a resource for research on the immune response to SARS-CoV-2. Samples came from the ongoing ImmuneRACE study (first 160 participants) plus 1,254 subjects from 6 global collaborators. A de-identified subject ID, COVID-19 status, age in years and sex were almost always included in the sample metadata. HLA class I and class II types, where available, came from metadata supplied by the sample provider rather than from assay-based typing.

The CDR3 goes from the cysteine to the phenylalanine over 14 residues. CDR3 DNA only is kept here, 42 bases in frame from base 1. The germline V gene specifies MNHEY as CDR1 and SVGEGT as CDR2. Relative to germline, V is missing 2 bases and J is missing 6 bases, with 4 bases of the junction outside any gene match. Regarding this clone: Its antigen is unknown. No quality values exist for individual bases; no much larger clone is one base distant.

Broad study findings and their caveats: The amount of clinical and demographic metadata varied by source and participant and was provided uncurated.

TCRbeta CDR3 regions were amplified from genomic DNA by means of the immunoSEQ Assay, a bias-controlled multiplex PCR. The source study handled its data this way. The number of nucleated cells in each sample was estimated from the amplification of reference gene primers within the assay. To quantify the absolute abundance of each unique TCRbeta CDR3 rearrangement, sequence reads were collapsed and filtered. Productive Simpson clonality was computed per sample as the square root of Simpson's diversity index over productive rearrangements. Here the immuneACCESS table is served through TCRdb, limited to in-frame sequences with V and J called. Missing clones are a known gap in these copies; in checked studies unresolved V genes cover under half, and the rest lacks a known reason. V and J calls and clone size are copied from that table; D and trimming were computed from the DNA. The sample table holds about 120,000 clones, of which about 80% were seen once. Around 25% of the sample is held by the ten biggest clonotypes.

Collaborating institutions collected whole blood in K2EDTA tubes following their own protocols. Collaborator samples were shipped for TCRbeta analysis as frozen whole blood, isolated PBMCs, or DNA extracted from either sample type. The chain employs TRBV6-2 or TRBV6-3 and TRBJ1-5; TRBD1 lines up with 7 middle nucleotides. Sequencing was performed on peripheral blood. This TCR came from a human donor in a cohort sampled during active COVID-19. The DNA is as follows: TGTGCCAGCAGTTACACAGGGGCGAGTCAGCCCCAGCATTTT. Its coded protein is CASSYTGASQPQHF.